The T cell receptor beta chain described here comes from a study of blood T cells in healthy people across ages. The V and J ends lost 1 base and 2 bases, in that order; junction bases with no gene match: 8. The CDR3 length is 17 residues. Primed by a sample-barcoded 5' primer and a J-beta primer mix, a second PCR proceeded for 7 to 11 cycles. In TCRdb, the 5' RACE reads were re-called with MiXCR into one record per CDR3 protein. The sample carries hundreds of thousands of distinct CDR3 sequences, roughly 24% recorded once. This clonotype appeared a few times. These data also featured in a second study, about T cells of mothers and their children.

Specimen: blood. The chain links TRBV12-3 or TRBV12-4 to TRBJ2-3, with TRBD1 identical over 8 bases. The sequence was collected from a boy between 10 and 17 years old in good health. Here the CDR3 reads CASSLGPGQGFTDTQYF. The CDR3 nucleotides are TGTGCCAGCAGTTTAGGGCCCGGACAGGGTTTCACAGATACGCAGTATTTT.